Below are 9 T cell receptor beta chains sequenced from a single sample in a study of T cell responses to AZD1222 COVID-19 vaccine. TCRdb's table, derived via immunoSEQ multiplex PCR, lists solely in-frame clones and lacks some. The sample includes over 100,000 clones, roughly nine tenths seen only once; the top ten take 6% to 7.5%. The material sequenced was peripheral blood, taken on day 0 of AZD1222 vaccination. The receptors derive from an adult in good health.

The chain has TRBV4-3 and TRBJ2-5, with TRBD2 matching 7 bases. V trimming: 0 bases; J trimming: 2 bases; junction bases outside the gene matches: 12. This CDR3 comprises 18 residues. Germline assignment: CDR1 LGHNA and CDR2 YSLEER. In DNA form, the CDR3 reads TGCGCCAGCAGCCAAGAAGGTCCGCGCGGGGGATTACAAGAGACCCAGTACTTC. This translates into CASSQEGPRGGLQETQYF.

This chain joins TRBV28 and TRBJ1-5, with a tentative D call TRBD1 (5 bases). Deletions cut 6 bases from V and 11 bases from J, with 14 bases between. The CDR3 is 12 residues long. Germline-derived CDR1 and CDR2 are MDHEN and SYDVKM. DNA of the CDR3: TGTGCCAGCAGCCGGGACGGCGGGACCCAGCATTTT. As protein: CASSRDGGTQHF.

The chain carries TRBV28 and TRBJ2-3; 12 bases line up with TRBD2. The trim removed 6 bases at V and 4 bases at J, leaving 5 bases unmatched. This CDR3 comprises 15 residues. CDR1 MDHEN and CDR2 SYDVKM come from the germline V gene. In DNA form, the CDR3 reads TGTGCCAGCAGCCTAGCGGGGGGGCGTCCAGATACGCAGTATTTT. Translating it yields CASSLAGGRPDTQYF.

The gene calls are TRBV20-1 and TRBJ1-5; D might be TRBD1 (6 bases). CDR1 and CDR2 from the germline V gene are DFQATT and SNEGSKA (reference sequence). The CDR3 is made up of 14 amino acids. Trimming pared 3 bases from V and 8 bases from J, leaving 17 bases between. CDR3 bases: TGCAGTGCTAGTATCTCAGGGGCAGCGAAGCCCCAGCATTTT. Its protein product is CSASISGAAKPQHF.

This chain connects TRBV19 to TRBJ2-7; TRBD1 might be the D (5 bases). V was cut by 0 bases and J by 3 bases, with 6 bases left in between. CDR3 size: 13 residues. Germline CDR1 and CDR2: LNHDA and SQIVND (reference sequence). CDR3 amino acids: CASSIDRGYEQYF. The DNA of the CDR3 is TGTGCCAGTAGTATAGATAGGGGCTACGAGCAGTACTTC.

This clone was counted once. The J gene is TRBJ2-5, the V gene TRBV7-9; no definite D call. In germline, CDR1 is SEHNR, CDR2 FQNEAQ (reference sequence). V was pared by 5 bases and J by 2 bases, with 3 bases between. The CDR3 contains 11 residues. The CDR3 reads CASSKQETQYF. CDR3 DNA: TGTGCCAGCAGCAAACAAGAGACCCAGTACTTC.

The chain couples TRBV6-2 or TRBV6-3 to TRBJ2-7; D ambiguous. The CDR3 spans 13 residues. Germline-derived CDR1 and CDR2 are MNHEY and SVGEGT. Trimming took 2 bases from V and 3 from J, leaving 8 bases between them. CDR3 nucleotide sequence: TGTGCCAGCAGTTACAATCCCCGCTACGAGCAGTACTTC. Its translation is CASSYNPRYEQYF.

The chain employs TRBV7-8 and TRBJ1-6; D is unclear. The CDR3 loop spans 11 amino acids. CDR1 is SGHVS and CDR2 is FQNEAQ in the germline V gene. V lost 4 bases, J lost 14 bases, and 9 bases lay in between. For the CDR3, the DNA is TGTGCCAGCAGCTCCCTTTTGACCCTCCACTTT. It encodes CASSSLLTLHF.

In DNA form, the CDR3 reads TGTGCCAGCAGCTTAACTGTCGGGAACACAGATACGCAGTATTTT. It is translated as CASSLTVGNTDTQYF. This chain joins TRBV7-3 and TRBJ2-3, with D maybe TRBD2 (5 bases). Germline loops: CDR1 SGHTA, CDR2 FQGTGA. This CDR3 has 15 amino acids. The V gene lost 0 bases and the J gene lost 2 bases, with 9 bases spanning the gap.